This entry concerns a single TCR beta chain. The target antigen is unknown. The sample is drawn from a study of T cell repertoires in cytomegalovirus infection. Study-wide context: The study used recently identified HLA-C-restricted and well-studied HLA-B-restricted CMV epitopes. CMV infection plus the matching HLA type was flagged by public TCR beta signatures. General observations from the study: Accumulated public TCR beta family frequency recognized individuals carrying CMV together with the relevant HLA. CMV-specific TCR beta clonotypes restricted by HLA-C were the ones dominating the ex vivo response.

Losses at the gene ends were 2 bases for V and 4 bases for J; bases not matched to a gene: 2. Per germline, CDR1 KGHSH and CDR2 LQKENI. This CDR3 is built from 13 residues. TCRdb passed the reads through MiXCR, listing each CDR3 protein once. The sample has fewer than 650,000 distinct CDR3 sequences; 40% are singletons. The clonotype comes from a human donor in good health (CMV status not recorded). Some clones in this sample may be carry-over from other donors' samples. The chain employs TRBV18 and TRBJ2-7, with 7 bases matching TRBD2. The starting material was cultured PBMCs, obtained from culture after CMV antigen stimulation. CDR3 in DNA: TGTGCCAGCTCACCAGCTAGCGGATACGAGCAGTACTTC. Translated, it gives CASSPASGYEQYF.